This TCR beta chain derives from a study of read filtering for tumor transcriptome and immune sequencing. At the level of the study: Roughly 8 patients were R-ISS I, 16 were R-ISS II, roughly 7 were R-ISS III.

Molecular barcoded adaptors covering alpha/delta and beta/gamma chains were used on 400 to 450 ng RNA. TCRdb re-called the reads with MiXCR, one entry per CDR3 protein. The sample lists 35,000 to 45,000 distinct CDR3 sequences, about 13% occurring once. This receptor was identified in a donor at least 40 years old with multiple myeloma. Sequencing input: a population of CD138-negative cells sorted from bone marrow.

The CDR3 DNA is TGCAGCGCCGGCGGTAGAGGGCTGAACACTGAAGCTTTCTTT. Translation gives CSAGGRGLNTEAFF. The chain has TRBV29-1 and TRBJ1-1; unclear D gene. CDR1 is SQVTM and CDR2 is ANQGSEA in the germline V gene. V was shortened by 7 bases and J by 0 bases, with 15 bases between the two germline ends. This CDR3 is 14 amino acids long.